This entry is about one TCR beta chain. As yet, its antigen is unknown. The data stem from a study of cytomegalovirus exposure and HLA in healthy donors. Study details: According to later analysis, the same platform produced the roughly 120 validation and approximately 630 first-cohort repertoires.

Study outcomes and limitations: Confirmation was obtained in vitro that three CMV-associated chains are specific for CMV antigens. Across donors, most TCRs were seen rarely, yet some public ones were widespread.

Germline lookup yields CDR1 SGHKS and CDR2 YYEKEE (reference sequence). The CDR3 has 13 amino acids. V lost 1 base and J lost 2, with 6 bases in between. Profiling relied on immunoSEQ multiplex PCR, and the TCRdb table lists in-frame clones only, not all of them. The sample contains about 140,000 clones, 80% to 90% of which appear only once. The J gene is TRBJ1-2, the V gene TRBV5-5, with D possibly matching TRBD1 (6 bases). The sample consisted of PBMCs. The receptor was isolated from a woman aged 25-40 years in good health and CMV-seronegative. The chain's CDR3 is CASSLQGNYGYTF. The DNA of the CDR3 is TGTGCCAGCAGCTTGCAGGGGAACTATGGCTACACCTTC.